Below, 10 T cell receptor beta chains from the same sample are listed, as sequenced in a study of Graves' ophthalmopathy and Graves' hyperthyroidism. TCR beta CDR3 amplification used RNA transcripts. The workflow started with a first-round RT-PCR run with HTBI primers and then moved on to a second-round multiplex PCR. A single record per CDR3 protein comes from TCRdb applying MiXCR to the multiplex PCR reads. The repertoire consists of approximately 380,000 distinct CDR3 sequences, with under 25% occurring once and the leading ten covering roughly 3%. Sequenced sample: peripheral blood. These TCRs come from a woman aged 18-29 years with stable Graves' hyperthyroidism.

At least ten counts were recorded for this clonotype. The chain joins TRBV6-5 to TRBJ1-1; D not resolved. Germline CDR1 is MNHEY and CDR2 is SVGAGI. The V gene lost 2 bases and the J gene lost 0 bases, with 7 bases spanning the gap. The CDR3 is 14 residues long. The CDR3 loop is CASSYVTLNTEAFF. CDR3 DNA sequence: TGTGCCAGCAGTTACGTGACATTGAACACTGAAGCTTTCTTT.

The chain carries TRBV27 and TRBJ1-1; tentative D call: TRBD1 (6 bases). The CDR3 loop spans 13 amino acids. Trimming removed 6 bases from V and 1 base from J, with 9 bases in between. Looked up from germline, CDR1 is MNHEY and CDR2 is SMNVEV (reference sequence). The CDR3 DNA reads TGTGCCAGCAGCCACAGGGAGAACACTGAAGCTTTCTTT. Translation gives CASSHRENTEAFF.

The rearrangement joins TRBV20-1 to TRBJ2-5, with 10 bases matching TRBD2. Losses at the gene ends were 2 bases for V and 5 bases for J; bases not matched to a gene: 14. CDR1 and CDR2 (germline): DFQATT, SNEGSKA (reference sequence). This CDR3 is built from 17 residues. CDR3 residues: CSARSGGDSRNVETQYF. As DNA, the CDR3 is TGCAGTGCTAGAAGCGGGGGGGACTCGAGGAATGTTGAGACCCAGTACTTC.

The table lists this clonotype with many counts. An end of the junction differs from the germline gene, which may be a read error. V gene TRBV24-1 combines with J gene TRBJ2-2, with TRBD2 as a possible D gene (6 bases). The CDR3 extends over 15 amino acids. Germline lookup yields CDR1 KGHDR and CDR2 SFDVKD. CDR3 protein: CAASDAPGATGELFF. The CDR3 region has the DNA TGTGCCGCCAGTGACGCGCCGGGAGCAACCGGGGAGCTGTTTTTT.

Judged by abundance, this clonotype is medium-sized. The chain uses TRBV6-1 and TRBJ1-2; D gene uncertain. Trimming took 1 base from V and 4 from J, leaving 7 bases between them. This CDR3 contains 13 residues. Germline-derived CDR1 and CDR2 are MNHNS and SASEGT. The CDR3 spells CASSEVPLYGYTF. The DNA of the CDR3 is TGTGCCAGCAGTGAAGTTCCCCTCTATGGCTACACCTTC.

This clonotype was counted between two and nine times. This sequence joins TRBV6-1 and TRBJ1-5; TRBD1 is a possible D gene (6 bases). Trimming pared 6 bases from V and 6 bases from J, leaving 15 bases between. CDR3 size: 14 residues. CDR1 is MNHNS, CDR2 SASEGT, per germline. The CDR3 DNA sequence: TGTGCCAGCAGACCAGACCAGGGGCTTCAGCCCCAGCATTTT. Its protein is CASRPDQGLQPQHF.

The chain has TRBV15 and TRBJ2-5, with D tentatively TRBD2 (5 bases). Germline CDR1 LNHNV, CDR2 YYDKDF (reference sequence). CDR3 length equals 12 residues. The V end was cut by 1 base, the J end by 7 bases, with 7 bases between. This CDR3 is CATSRVRGTQYF. The CDR3, as DNA: TGTGCCACCAGCAGAGTCCGGGGGACCCAGTACTTC. Full variable domain (missing parts from reference TRBV15 and TRBJ2-5): DAMVIQNPRYQVTQFGKPVTLSCSQTLNHNVMYWYQQKSSQAPKLLFHYYDKDFNNEADTPDNFQSRRPNTSFCFLDIRSPGLGDTAMYLCATSRVRGTQYFGPGTRLLVL.

The table lists this clonotype with many counts. CDR3: CASSSEMVVNTEAFF. The CDR3 DNA follows: TGTGCCAGCAGCTCGGAAATGGTCGTGAACACTGAAGCTTTCTTT. This rearrangement joins TRBV3-1 to TRBJ1-1; D is ambiguous. The CDR3 runs to 15 residues. Germline V gene lookup returns CDR1 LGHDT and CDR2 YNNKEL (reference sequence). Trimming took 5 bases from V and 0 from J, leaving 13 bases between them.

This chain uses TRBV6-5 with TRBJ1-2, with 7 bases lining up with TRBD1. J lost 2 bases, V lost 3 bases, and 9 bases had no gene match. The germline V gene encodes CDR1 MNHEY and CDR2 SVGAGI. The CDR3 consists of 16 residues. The CDR3 reads CASSYEVGGANYGYTF. For the CDR3, the DNA is TGTGCCAGCAGTTATGAAGTAGGGGGCGCGAACTATGGCTACACCTTC.

This clonotype has at least ten counts. The junction departs from germline at one end; a sequencing error may be responsible. The chain uses TRBV19 and TRBJ2-5; D remains ambiguous. CDR1 and CDR2 (germline): LNHDA, SQIVND (reference sequence). There are 14 residues in the CDR3. The CDR3 spells CASSIDVGQETQYF. CDR3 bases: TGTGCCAGTAGTATAGATGTCGGCCAAGAAACCCAGTACTTC. The full variable domain, with the rest looked up from reference TRBV19 and TRBJ2-5, is DGGITQSPKYLFRKEGQNVTLSCEQNLNHDAMYWYRQDPGQGLRLIYYSQIVNDFQKGDIAEGYSVSREKKESFPLTVTSAQKNPTAFYLCASSIDVGQETQYFGPGTRLLVL.